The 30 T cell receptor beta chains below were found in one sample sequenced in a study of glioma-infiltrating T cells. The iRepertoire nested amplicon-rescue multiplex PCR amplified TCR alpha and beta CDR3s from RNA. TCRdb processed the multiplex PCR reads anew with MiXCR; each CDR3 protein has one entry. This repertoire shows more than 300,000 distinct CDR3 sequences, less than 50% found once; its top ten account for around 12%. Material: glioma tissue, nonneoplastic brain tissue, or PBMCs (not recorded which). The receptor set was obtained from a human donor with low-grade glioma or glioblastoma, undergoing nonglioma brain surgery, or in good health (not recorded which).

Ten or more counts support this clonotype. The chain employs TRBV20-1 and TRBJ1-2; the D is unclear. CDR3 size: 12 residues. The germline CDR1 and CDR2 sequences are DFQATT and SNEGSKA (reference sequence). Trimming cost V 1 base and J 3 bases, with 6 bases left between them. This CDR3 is CSARGSYYGYTF. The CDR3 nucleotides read TGCAGTGCTAGAGGCAGTTACTATGGCTACACCTTC.

The CDR3 DNA reads TGTGCCAGCAGCGGGGACGGGGCTAGCAATCAGCCCCAGCATTTT. It encodes CASSGDGASNQPQHF. The chain carries TRBV2 and TRBJ1-5; D may be TRBD1 (5 bases). The CDR3 consists of 15 residues. V was pared by 6 bases and J by 0 bases, with 12 bases between. Germline V gene data show CDR1 as SNHLY and CDR2 as FYNNEI.

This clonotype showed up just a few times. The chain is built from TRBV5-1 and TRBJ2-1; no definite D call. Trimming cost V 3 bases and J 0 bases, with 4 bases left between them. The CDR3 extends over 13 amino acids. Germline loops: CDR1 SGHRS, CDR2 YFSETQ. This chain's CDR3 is CASSWNSYNEQFF. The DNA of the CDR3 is TGCGCCAGCAGCTGGAACTCCTACAATGAGCAGTTCTTC.

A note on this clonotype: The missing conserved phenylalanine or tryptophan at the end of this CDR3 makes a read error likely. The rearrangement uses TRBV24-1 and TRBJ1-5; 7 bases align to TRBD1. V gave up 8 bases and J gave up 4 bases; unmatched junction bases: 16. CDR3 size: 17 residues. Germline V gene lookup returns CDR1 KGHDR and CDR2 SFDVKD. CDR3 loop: CATNAWDSPHRNQPQHS. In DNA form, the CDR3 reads TGTGCCACCAACGCGTGGGACAGCCCCCATCGTAATCAGCCCCAGCATTCT.

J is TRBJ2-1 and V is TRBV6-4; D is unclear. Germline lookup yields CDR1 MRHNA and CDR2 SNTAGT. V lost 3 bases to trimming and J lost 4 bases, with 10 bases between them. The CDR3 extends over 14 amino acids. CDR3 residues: CASSENFPYNEQFF. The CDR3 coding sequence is TGTGCCAGCAGTGAGAACTTCCCTTACAATGAGCAGTTCTTC.

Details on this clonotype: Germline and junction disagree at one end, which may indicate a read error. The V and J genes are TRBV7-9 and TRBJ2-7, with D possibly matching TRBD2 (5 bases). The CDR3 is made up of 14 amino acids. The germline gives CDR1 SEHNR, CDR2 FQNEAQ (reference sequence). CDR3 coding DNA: TGTGCCAGCCAAGGACGGAGGAGCTCCTGCGAGCAGTACTTC. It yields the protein CASQGRRSSCEQYF.

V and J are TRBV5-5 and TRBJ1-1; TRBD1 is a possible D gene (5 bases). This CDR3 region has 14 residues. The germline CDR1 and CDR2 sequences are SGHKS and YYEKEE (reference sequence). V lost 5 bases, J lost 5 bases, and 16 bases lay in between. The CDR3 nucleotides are TGTGCCAGCAGTCTGGGGGTCGGGGGGACTGAAGCTTTCTTT. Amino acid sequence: CASSLGVGGTEAFF.

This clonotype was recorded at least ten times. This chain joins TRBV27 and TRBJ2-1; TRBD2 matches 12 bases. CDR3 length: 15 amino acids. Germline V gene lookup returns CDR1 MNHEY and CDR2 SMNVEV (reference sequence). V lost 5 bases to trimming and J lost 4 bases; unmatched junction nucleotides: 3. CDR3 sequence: CASSLAGGVYNEQFF. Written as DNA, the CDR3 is TGTGCCAGCAGTCTAGCGGGAGGGGTATACAATGAGCAGTTCTTC.

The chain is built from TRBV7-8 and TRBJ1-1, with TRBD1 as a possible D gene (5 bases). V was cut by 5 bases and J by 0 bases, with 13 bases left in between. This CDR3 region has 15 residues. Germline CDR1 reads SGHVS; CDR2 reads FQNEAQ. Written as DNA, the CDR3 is TGTGCCAGCAGCACTAGGCTGGGGGTGAACACTGAAGCTTTCTTT. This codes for CASSTRLGVNTEAFF. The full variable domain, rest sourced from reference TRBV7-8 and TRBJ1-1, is GAGVSQSPRYKVAKRGQDVALRCDPISGHVSLFWYQQALGQGPEFLTYFQNEAQLDKSGLPSDRFFAERPEGSVSTLKIQRTQQEDSAVYLCASSTRLGVNTEAFFGQGTRLTVV.

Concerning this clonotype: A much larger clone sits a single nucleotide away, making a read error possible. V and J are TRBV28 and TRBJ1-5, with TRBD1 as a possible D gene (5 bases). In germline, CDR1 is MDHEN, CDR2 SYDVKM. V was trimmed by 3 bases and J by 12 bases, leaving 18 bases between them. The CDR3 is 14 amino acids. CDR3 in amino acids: CASSLGQTGPVQHF. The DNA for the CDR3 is TGTGCCAGCAGTTTGGGGCAGACGGGACCGGTCCAGCATTTT. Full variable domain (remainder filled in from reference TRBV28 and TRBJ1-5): DVKVTQSSRYLVKRTGEKVFLECVQDMDHENMFWYRQDPGLGLRLIYFSYDVKMKEKGDIPEGYSVSREKKERFSLILESASTNQTSMYLCASSLGQTGPVQHFGDGTRLSIL.

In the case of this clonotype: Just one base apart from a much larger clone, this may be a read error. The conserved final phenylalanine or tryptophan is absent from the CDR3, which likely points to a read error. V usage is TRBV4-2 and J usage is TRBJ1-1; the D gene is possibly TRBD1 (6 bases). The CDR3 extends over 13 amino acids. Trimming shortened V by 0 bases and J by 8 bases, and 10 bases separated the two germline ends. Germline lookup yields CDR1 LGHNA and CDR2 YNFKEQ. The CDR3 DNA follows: TGTGCCAGCAGCCAAGACTGGACAGTAGAAGCTTTCCTT. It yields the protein CASSQDWTVEAFL.

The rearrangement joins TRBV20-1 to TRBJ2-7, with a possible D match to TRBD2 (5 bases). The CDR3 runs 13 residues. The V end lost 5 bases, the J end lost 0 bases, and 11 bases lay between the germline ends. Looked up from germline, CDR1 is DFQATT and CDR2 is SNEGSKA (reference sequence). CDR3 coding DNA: TGCAGTGCTCGGAGGATCGCCTCCTACGAGCAGTACTTC. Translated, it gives CSARRIASYEQYF.

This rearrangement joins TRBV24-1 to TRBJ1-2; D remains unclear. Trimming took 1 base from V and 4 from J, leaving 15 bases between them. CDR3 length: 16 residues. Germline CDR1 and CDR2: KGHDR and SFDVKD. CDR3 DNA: TGTGCCACCAGTGATTTCGGTCAAGAAGAGTGCTATGGCTACACCTTC. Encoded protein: CATSDFGQEECYGYTF.

This chain's CDR3 is CASSWTGYDEQYF. CDR3 coding DNA: TGTGCCAGCAGTTGGACAGGTTACGACGAGCAGTACTTC. The rearrangement joins TRBV28 to TRBJ2-7, with 7 bases identical to TRBD1. This CDR3 comprises 13 residues. Germline V gene data show CDR1 as MDHEN and CDR2 as SYDVKM. V lost 4 bases, J lost 5 bases, and 5 bases stayed unmatched.

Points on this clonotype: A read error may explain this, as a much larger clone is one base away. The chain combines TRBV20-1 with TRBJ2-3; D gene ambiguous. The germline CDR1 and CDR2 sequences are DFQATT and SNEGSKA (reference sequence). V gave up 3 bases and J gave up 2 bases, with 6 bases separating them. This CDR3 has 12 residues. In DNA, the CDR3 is TGCAGTGCTAGCGGCGACACAGATACGCAGTATTTT. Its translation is CSASGDTDTQYF.

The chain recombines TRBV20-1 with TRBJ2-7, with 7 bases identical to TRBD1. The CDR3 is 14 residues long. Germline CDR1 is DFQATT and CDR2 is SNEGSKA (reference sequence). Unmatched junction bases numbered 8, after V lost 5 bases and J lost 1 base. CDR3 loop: CSASRQGHSYEQYF. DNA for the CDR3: TGCAGTGCTTCAAGACAGGGTCATTCCTACGAGCAGTACTTC.

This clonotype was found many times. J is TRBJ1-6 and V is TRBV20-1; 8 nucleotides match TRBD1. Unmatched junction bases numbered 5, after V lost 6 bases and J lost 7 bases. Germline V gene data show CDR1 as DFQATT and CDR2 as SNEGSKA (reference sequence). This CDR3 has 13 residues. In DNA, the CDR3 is TGCAGTGCCGACAGGGGTCCGAATTCACCCCTCCACTTT. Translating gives CSADRGPNSPLHF.

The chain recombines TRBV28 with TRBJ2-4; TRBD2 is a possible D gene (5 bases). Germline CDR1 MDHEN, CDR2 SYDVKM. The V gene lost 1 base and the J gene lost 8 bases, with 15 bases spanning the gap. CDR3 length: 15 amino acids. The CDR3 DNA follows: TGTGCCAGCAGTTTATTGAGCCCCGGGATGGACATTCAGTACTTC. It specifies CASSLLSPGMDIQYF.

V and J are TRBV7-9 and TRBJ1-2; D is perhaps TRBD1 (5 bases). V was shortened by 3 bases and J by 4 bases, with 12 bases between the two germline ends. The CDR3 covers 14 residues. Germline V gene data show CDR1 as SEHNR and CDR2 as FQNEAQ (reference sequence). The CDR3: CASSLGVLGYGYTF. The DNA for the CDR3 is TGTGCCAGCAGCTTGGGGGTTTTAGGCTATGGCTACACCTTC.

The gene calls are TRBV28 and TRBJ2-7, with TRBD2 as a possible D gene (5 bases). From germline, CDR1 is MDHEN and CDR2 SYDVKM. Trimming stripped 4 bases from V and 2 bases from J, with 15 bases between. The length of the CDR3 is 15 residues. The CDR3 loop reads CASSSPKVATYEQYF. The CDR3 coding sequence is TGTGCCAGCAGTTCCCCCAAGGTAGCGACCTACGAGCAGTACTTC.

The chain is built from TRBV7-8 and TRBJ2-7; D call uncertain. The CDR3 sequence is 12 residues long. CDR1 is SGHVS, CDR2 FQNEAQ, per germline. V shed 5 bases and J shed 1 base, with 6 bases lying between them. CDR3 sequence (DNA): TGTGCCAGCAGCCGCCTATCCTACGAGCAGTACTTC. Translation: CASSRLSYEQYF.

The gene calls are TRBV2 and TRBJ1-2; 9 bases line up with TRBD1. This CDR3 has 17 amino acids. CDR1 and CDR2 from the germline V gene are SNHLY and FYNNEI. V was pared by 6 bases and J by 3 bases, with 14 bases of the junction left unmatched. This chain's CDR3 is CASRIWGQGTIDYGYTF. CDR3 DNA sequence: TGTGCCAGCAGGATTTGGGGACAGGGCACTATAGACTATGGCTACACCTTC.

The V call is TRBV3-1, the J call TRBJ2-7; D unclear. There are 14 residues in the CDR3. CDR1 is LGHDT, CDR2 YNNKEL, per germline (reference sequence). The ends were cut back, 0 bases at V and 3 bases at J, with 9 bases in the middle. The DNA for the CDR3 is TGTGCCAGCAGCCAAGATAACCAGAACTACGAGCAGTACTTC. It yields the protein CASSQDNQNYEQYF.

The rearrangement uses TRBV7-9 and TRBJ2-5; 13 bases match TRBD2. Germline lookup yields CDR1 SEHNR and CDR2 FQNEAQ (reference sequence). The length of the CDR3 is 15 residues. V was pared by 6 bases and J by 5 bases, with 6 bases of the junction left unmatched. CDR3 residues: CASRRGLAGAETQYF. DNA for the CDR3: TGTGCCAGCAGGCGTGGACTAGCGGGAGCGGAGACCCAGTACTTC.

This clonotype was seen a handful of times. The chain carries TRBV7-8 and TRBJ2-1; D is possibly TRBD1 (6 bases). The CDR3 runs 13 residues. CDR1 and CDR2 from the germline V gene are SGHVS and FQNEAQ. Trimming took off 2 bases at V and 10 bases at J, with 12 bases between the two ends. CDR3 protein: CASSLPFRGEQFF. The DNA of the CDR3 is TGTGCCAGCAGCTTACCCTTCAGGGGCGAGCAGTTCTTC. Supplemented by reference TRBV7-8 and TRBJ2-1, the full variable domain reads GAGVSQSPRYKVAKRGQDVALRCDPISGHVSLFWYQQALGQGPEFLTYFQNEAQLDKSGLPSDRFFAERPEGSVSTLKIQRTQQEDSAVYLCASSLPFRGEQFFGPGTRLTVL.

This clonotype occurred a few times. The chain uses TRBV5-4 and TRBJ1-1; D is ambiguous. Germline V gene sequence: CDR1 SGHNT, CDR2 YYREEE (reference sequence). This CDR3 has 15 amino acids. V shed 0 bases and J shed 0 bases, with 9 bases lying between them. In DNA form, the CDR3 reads TGTGCCAGCAGCTTGGACTCGGGGTTGAACACTGAAGCTTTCTTT. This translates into CASSLDSGLNTEAFF.

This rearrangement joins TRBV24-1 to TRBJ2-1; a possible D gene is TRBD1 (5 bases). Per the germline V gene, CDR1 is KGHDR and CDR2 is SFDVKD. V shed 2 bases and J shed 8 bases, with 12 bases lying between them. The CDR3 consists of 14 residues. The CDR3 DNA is TGTGCCACCAGTGATTGGGGCTTGGATTATGAGCAGTTCTTC. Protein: CATSDWGLDYEQFF.

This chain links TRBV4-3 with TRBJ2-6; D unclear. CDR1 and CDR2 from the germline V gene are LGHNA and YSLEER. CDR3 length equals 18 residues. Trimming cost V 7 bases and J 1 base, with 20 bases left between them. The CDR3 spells CASIPHQDLRSGANVLTF. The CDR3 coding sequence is TGCGCCAGCATCCCACACCAGGATCTTAGATCTGGGGCCAACGTCCTGACTTTC.

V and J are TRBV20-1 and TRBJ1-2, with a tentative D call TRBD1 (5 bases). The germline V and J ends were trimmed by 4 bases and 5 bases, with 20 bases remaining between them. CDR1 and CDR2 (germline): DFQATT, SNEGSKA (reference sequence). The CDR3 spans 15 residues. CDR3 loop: CSATEGWAYGYGYTF. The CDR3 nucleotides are TGCAGTGCTACGGAGGGGTGGGCATATGGTTATGGCTACACCTTC.

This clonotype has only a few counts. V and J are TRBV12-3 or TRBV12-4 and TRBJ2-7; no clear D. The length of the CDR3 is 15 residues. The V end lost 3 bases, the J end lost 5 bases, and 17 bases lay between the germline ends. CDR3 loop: CASSLSAFRQDEQYF. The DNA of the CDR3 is TGTGCCAGCAGTTTGTCTGCTTTTCGGCAGGACGAGCAGTACTTC.